These 19 T cell receptor beta chains were all obtained from the same sample, sequenced in a study of T-cell memory formation after mild COVID-19. TCRdb called the 5' RACE reads again in MiXCR, with one record for every CDR3 protein. The sample lists a few hundred thousand distinct CDR3 sequences, approximately 16% occurring once. Sequencing input: PBMCs or a T cell subset sorted from them (not recorded which). These receptor sequences come from a man in his late teens or twenties who had mild COVID-19 (a few samples of this study predate the infection). Cell type and time point are not known.

In DNA, the CDR3 is TGTGCCTGGAGGAGGGATTCCTACGAGCAGTACTTC. This gives the protein CAWRRDSYEQYF. The V gene is TRBV30, the J gene TRBJ2-7, with D possibly being TRBD2 (5 bases). The V end was cut by 3 bases, the J end by 1 base, with 7 bases between. Germline CDR1 reads GTSNPN; CDR2 reads SVGIG (reference sequence). The CDR3 is 12 residues long.

J is TRBJ1-1 and V is TRBV4-3; D is ambiguous. The V gene lost 2 bases and the J gene lost 8 bases, with 9 bases spanning the gap. Looked up from germline, CDR1 is LGHNA and CDR2 is YSLEER. The CDR3 has 12 residues. For the CDR3, the DNA is TGCGCCAGCAGCCAATTAGGCGGAGAAGCTTTCTTT. It yields the protein CASSQLGGEAFF.

There are a few counts of this clonotype. The chain recombines TRBV6-5 with TRBJ1-6; the match to TRBD1 covers 10 bases. The CDR3 has 17 residues. J gave up 7 bases and V 4 bases, and 10 bases lay outside the gene matches. Per the germline V gene, CDR1 is MNHEY and CDR2 is SVGAGI. This CDR3 reads CASSFSTGTGENSPLHF. Here the CDR3 DNA reads TGTGCCAGCAGTTTCTCGACCGGGACAGGGGAAAATTCACCCCTCCACTTT.

This clonotype was counted a few times. The rearrangement uses TRBV18 and TRBJ2-4; no clear D gene. This CDR3 is 15 amino acids long. Germline V lookup: CDR1 KGHSH, CDR2 LQKENI. Trimming pared 4 bases from V and 8 bases from J, leaving 18 bases between. The CDR3 DNA reads TGTGCCAGCTCACTTTTACACACGACCACCGACATTCAGTACTTC. Translation gives CASSLLHTTTDIQYF.

The rearrangement uses TRBV2 and TRBJ1-6; 7 nucleotides align to TRBD1. This CDR3 is built from 13 residues. Germline-derived CDR1 and CDR2 are SNHLY and FYNNEI. J lost 10 bases, V lost 6 bases, and 6 bases had no gene match. CDR3: CASSRQGWSPLHF. For the CDR3, the DNA is TGTGCCAGCAGCCGACAGGGTTGGTCACCCCTCCACTTT.

The gene calls are TRBV5-1 and TRBJ1-5; TRBD1 aligns across 8 bases. V lost 5 bases, J lost 5 bases, and 6 bases stayed unmatched. In germline, CDR1 is SGHRS, CDR2 YFSETQ. This CDR3 contains 14 residues. The CDR3 region is CASREQGGDQPQHF. DNA for the CDR3: TGCGCCAGCAGGGAACAGGGGGGGGATCAGCCCCAGCATTTT.

The gene calls are TRBV7-2 and TRBJ2-6; D uncertain. From germline, CDR1 is SGHTA and CDR2 FQGNSA. CDR3 length: 18 amino acids. V lost 9 bases and J lost 3, with 24 bases in between. CDR3 DNA sequence: TGTGCCAGGCCCCTAGGTGACGACGTGCTCTTTGGGGCCAACGTCCTGACTTTC. Amino acid sequence: CARPLGDDVLFGANVLTF.

This clonotype was detected only a few times. The genes are TRBV20-1 and TRBJ2-5; D is undetermined. V was cut by 5 bases and J by 5 bases, with 9 bases left in between. Per the germline V gene, CDR1 is DFQATT and CDR2 is SNEGSKA (reference sequence). CDR3 length: 11 amino acids. The DNA for the CDR3 is TGCAGTGCTCCCCACGGGGAGACCCAGTACTTC. This codes for CSAPHGETQYF.

This clonotype was counted only a few times. The chain employs TRBV10-3 and TRBJ1-1; maybe TRBD1 (5 bases). The CDR3 is 14 amino acids. The germline V gene has CDR1 ENHRY and CDR2 SYGVKD. V was cut by 8 bases and J by 2 bases, with 15 bases left in between. CDR3 protein: CAIFTGDLNTEAFF. CDR3 DNA sequence: TGTGCCATCTTCACTGGGGACCTAAACACTGAAGCTTTCTTT.

In its sample, this clonotype was seen a few times. The rearrangement uses TRBV5-1 and TRBJ2-7; D remains unclear. Trimming took 3 bases from V and 7 from J, leaving 17 bases between them. This CDR3 comprises 14 residues. The germline CDR1 and CDR2 sequences are SGHRS and YFSETQ. The CDR3 sequence: CASSSDPHQREQYF. The CDR3 DNA reads as TGCGCCAGCAGCTCGGACCCACATCAGAGGGAGCAGTACTTC.

The chain carries TRBV12-3 or TRBV12-4 and TRBJ2-3; D gene ambiguous. Trimming took 6 bases from V and 2 from J, leaving 18 bases between them. This CDR3 has 16 residues. The DNA of the CDR3 is TGTGCCAGCAGCTCATTAAGCGATGCCTACACAGATACGCAGTATTTT. Its protein is CASSSLSDAYTDTQYF.

This chain links TRBV29-1 with TRBJ2-5; D is unresolved. CDR1 is SQVTM, CDR2 ANQGSEA, per germline. The CDR3 loop spans 13 amino acids. Trimming pared 7 bases from V and 1 base from J, leaving 13 bases between. The CDR3 DNA reads as TGCAGCGCACCCCATATGACCCAAGAGACCCAGTACTTC. Protein sequence: CSAPHMTQETQYF.

This clonotype showed up many times. The chain has TRBV20-1 and TRBJ1-2; no firm D call. V dropped 6 bases and J dropped 4 bases, with 15 bases sitting between them. The germline V gene has CDR1 DFQATT and CDR2 SNEGSKA (reference sequence). This CDR3 has 13 residues. The CDR3 reads CSALDIWAYGYTF. The CDR3 DNA reads as TGCAGTGCCCTAGACATATGGGCCTATGGCTACACCTTC.

The chain combines TRBV3-1 with TRBJ1-1, with D perhaps matching TRBD1 (5 bases). This CDR3 region has 15 residues. Germline V gene data show CDR1 as LGHDT and CDR2 as YNNKEL (reference sequence). V was pared by 1 base and J by 6 bases, with 15 bases between. CDR3 protein: CASSQASGNVAEAFF. CDR3 DNA: TGTGCCAGCAGCCAAGCTTCAGGGAACGTAGCTGAAGCTTTCTTT.

In its sample, this clonotype was seen a few times. V and J are TRBV4-1 and TRBJ2-1; 9 bases match TRBD2. With 4 bases clipped from V and 1 base from J, the junction kept 8 bases outside the gene matches. CDR3 length equals 17 residues. Germline V gene lookup returns CDR1 MGHRA and CDR2 YSYEKL. CDR3: CASSRSERGVSYNEQFF. The CDR3 bases are TGCGCCAGCAGCCGCTCGGAGCGGGGGGTATCCTACAATGAGCAGTTCTTC.

This chain links TRBV9 with TRBJ1-4; unclear D gene. The CDR3 is 14 residues long. Germline CDR1 and CDR2: SGDLS and YYNGEE. The V end was cut by 4 bases, the J end by 6 bases, with 13 bases between. DNA of the CDR3: TGTGCCAGCAGCCTCGGGCGGCTTGATGAAAAACTGTTTTTT. Translated: CASSLGRLDEKLFF.

This clonotype was counted between two and nine times. The chain combines TRBV6-2 or TRBV6-3 with TRBJ2-7, with 7 bases lining up with TRBD1. Germline CDR1 reads MNHEY; CDR2 reads SVGEGT. The CDR3 covers 16 residues. The V segment lost 8 bases and the J segment 5 bases; nucleotides outside the gene matches: 18. CDR3 residues: CASHCAGGQEAHEQYV. CDR3 DNA: TGTGCCAGCCATTGTGCAGGTGGACAGGAGGCCCACGAGCAGTACGTC.

The chain carries TRBV5-1 and TRBJ2-2; a weak D match, TRBD2 (5 bases). Germline CDR1 reads SGHRS; CDR2 reads YFSETQ. Deletions cut 2 bases from V and 1 base from J, with 18 bases between. The CDR3 extends over 18 amino acids. This chain's CDR3 is CASSFKVAGLMNTGELFF. Written as DNA, the CDR3 is TGCGCCAGCAGCTTTAAGGTGGCCGGACTGATGAACACCGGGGAGCTGTTTTTT.

This sequence joins TRBV5-1 and TRBJ1-2, with a tentative D call TRBD1 (5 bases). Trimming removed 2 bases from V and 4 bases from J, with 12 bases in between. CDR3 size: 14 residues. CDR1 is SGHRS and CDR2 is YFSETQ in the germline V gene. CDR3 region: CASSLPGGTYGYTF. The CDR3 region has the DNA TGCGCCAGCAGCTTACCGGGCGGGACCTATGGCTACACCTTC.